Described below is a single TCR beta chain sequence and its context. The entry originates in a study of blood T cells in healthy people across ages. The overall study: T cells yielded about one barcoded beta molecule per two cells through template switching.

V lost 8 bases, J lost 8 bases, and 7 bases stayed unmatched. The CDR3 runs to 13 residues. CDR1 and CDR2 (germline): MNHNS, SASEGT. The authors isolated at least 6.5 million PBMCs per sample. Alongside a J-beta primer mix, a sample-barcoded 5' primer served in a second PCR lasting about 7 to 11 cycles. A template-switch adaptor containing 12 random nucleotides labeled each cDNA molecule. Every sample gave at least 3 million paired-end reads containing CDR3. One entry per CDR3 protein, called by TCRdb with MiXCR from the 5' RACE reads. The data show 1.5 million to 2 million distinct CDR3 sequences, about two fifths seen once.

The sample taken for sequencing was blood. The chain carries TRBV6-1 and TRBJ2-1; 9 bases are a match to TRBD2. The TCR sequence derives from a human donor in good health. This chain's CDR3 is CASLAGGPHEQFF. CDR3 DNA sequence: TGTGCCAGCCTTGCGGGGGGGCCGCATGAGCAGTTCTTC.